The present entry profiles one T cell receptor beta chain with its context. Its cognate antigen is unknown. This CDR3 is 11 amino acids long. V lost 8 bases and J lost 6, with 11 bases in between. Germline V gene data show CDR1 as DFQATT and CDR2 as SNEGSKA (reference sequence). TCRalpha and TCRbeta libraries used 5'RACE with constant-segment primers and UMIs. TCRdb re-derived calls from the 5' RACE reads in MiXCR, one entry per CDR3 protein. Here the sample spans 450,000 to 650,000 distinct CDR3 sequences, about 20% being singletons. This record comes from a study of T-cell memory formation after mild COVID-19. Points from the study as a whole: Clones contracting day 15 to 85 were balanced CD4/CD8; later expanders leaned CD4+. SARS-CoV-2 specificity was not confirmed for second-wave clones peaking on day 37.

The TCR originated in an adult woman who had mild COVID-19 (a few samples of this study predate the infection). Cell type and time point are not known. The chain is built from TRBV20-1 and TRBJ2-1; no firm D call. Sequenced input: PBMCs or a T cell subset sorted from them (not recorded which). The CDR3 reads CSSLRGNEQFF. CDR3 bases: TGCAGTTCACTTAGAGGCAATGAGCAGTTCTTC.